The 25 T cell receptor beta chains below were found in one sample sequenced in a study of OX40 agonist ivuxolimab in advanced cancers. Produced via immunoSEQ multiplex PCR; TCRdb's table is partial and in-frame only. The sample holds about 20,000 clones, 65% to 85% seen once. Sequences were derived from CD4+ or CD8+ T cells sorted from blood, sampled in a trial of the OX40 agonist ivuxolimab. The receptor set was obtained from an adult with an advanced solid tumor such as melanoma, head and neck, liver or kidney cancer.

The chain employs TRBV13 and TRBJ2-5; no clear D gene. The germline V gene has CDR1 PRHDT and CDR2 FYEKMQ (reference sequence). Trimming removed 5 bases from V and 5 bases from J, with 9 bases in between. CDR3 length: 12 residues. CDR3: CASSGVSETQYF. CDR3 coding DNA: TGTGCCAGCAGCGGAGTCAGTGAGACCCAGTACTTC.

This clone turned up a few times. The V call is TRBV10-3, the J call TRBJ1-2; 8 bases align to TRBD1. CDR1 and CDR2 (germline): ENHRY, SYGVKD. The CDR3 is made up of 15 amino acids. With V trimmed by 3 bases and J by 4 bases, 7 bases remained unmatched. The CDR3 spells CAISDLGTGSYGYTF. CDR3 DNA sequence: TGTGCCATCAGTGATTTAGGGACAGGTTCCTATGGCTACACCTTC.

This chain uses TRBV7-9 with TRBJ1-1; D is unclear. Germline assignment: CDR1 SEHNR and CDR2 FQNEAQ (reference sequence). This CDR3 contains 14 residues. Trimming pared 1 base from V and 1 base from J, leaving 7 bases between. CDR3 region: CASSLVAGNTEAFF. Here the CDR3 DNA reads TGTGCCAGCAGCTTAGTGGCAGGGAACACTGAAGCTTTCTTT. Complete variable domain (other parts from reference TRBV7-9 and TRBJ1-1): DTGVSQNPRHKITKRGQNVTFRCDPISEHNRLYWYRQTLGQGPEFLTYFQNEAQLEKSRLLSDRFSAERPKGSFSTLEIQRTEQGDSAMYLCASSLVAGNTEAFFGQGTRLTVV.

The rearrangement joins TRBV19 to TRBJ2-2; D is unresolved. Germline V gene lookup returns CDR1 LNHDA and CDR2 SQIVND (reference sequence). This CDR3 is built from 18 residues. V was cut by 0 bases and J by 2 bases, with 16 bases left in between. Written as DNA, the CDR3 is TGTGCCAGTAGTATAGATCGGTCGAGGTACGACAACACCGGGGAGCTGTTTTTT. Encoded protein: CASSIDRSRYDNTGELFF.

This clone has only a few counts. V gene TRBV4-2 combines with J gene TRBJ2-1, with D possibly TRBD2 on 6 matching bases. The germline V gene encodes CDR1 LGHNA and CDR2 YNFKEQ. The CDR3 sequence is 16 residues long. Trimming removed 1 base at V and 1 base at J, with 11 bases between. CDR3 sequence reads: CASSQAGAESYNEQFF. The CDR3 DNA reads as TGTGCCAGCAGCCAAGCGGGAGCCGAGTCCTACAATGAGCAGTTCTTC.

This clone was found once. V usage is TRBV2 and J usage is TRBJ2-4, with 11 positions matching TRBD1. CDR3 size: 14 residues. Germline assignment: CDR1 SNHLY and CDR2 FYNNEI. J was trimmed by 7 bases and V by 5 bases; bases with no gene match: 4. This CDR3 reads CASSRTGGMNIQYF. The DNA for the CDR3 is TGTGCCAGCAGTCGGACAGGGGGCATGAACATTCAGTACTTC.

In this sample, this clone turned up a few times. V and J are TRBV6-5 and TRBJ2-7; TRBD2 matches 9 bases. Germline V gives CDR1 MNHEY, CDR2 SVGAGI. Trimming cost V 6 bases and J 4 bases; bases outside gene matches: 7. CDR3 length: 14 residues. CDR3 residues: CASSLLSGRYEQYF. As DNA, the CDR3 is TGTGCCAGCAGCCTCCTTAGCGGGAGATACGAGCAGTACTTC.

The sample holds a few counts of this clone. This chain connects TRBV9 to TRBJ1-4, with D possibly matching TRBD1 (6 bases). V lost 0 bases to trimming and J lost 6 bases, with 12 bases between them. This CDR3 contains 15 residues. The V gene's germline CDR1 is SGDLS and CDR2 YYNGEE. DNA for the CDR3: TGTGCCAGCAGCGTAGCCCCAGGGGACTATGAAAAACTGTTTTTT. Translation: CASSVAPGDYEKLFF.

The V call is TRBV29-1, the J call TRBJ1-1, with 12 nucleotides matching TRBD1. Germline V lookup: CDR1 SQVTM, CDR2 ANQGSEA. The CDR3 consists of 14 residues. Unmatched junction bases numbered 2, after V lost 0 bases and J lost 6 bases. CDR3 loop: CSVEEGQGAAEAFF. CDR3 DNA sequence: TGCAGCGTTGAAGAGGGACAGGGGGCCGCTGAAGCTTTCTTT. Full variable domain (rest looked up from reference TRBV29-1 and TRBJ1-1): SAVISQKPSRDICQRGTSLTIQCQVDSQVTMMFWYRQQPGQSLTLIATANQGSEATYESGFVIDKFPISRPNLTFSTLTVSNMSPEDSSIYLCSVEEGQGAAEAFFGQGTRLTVV.

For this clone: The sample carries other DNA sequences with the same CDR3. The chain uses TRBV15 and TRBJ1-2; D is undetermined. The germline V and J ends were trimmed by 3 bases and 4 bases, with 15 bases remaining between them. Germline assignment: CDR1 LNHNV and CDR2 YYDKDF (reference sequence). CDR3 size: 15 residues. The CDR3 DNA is TGTGCCACCAGCAGTGTTATCAAAGAACCCTATGGCTACACCTTC. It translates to CATSSVIKEPYGYTF.

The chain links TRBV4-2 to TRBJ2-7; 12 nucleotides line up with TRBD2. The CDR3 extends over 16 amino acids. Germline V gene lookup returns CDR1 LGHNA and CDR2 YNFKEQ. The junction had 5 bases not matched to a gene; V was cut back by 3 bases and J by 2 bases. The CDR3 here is CASSQTSGSGAYEQYF. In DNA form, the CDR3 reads TGTGCCAGCAGCCAGACTAGCGGGAGTGGGGCCTACGAGCAGTACTTC.

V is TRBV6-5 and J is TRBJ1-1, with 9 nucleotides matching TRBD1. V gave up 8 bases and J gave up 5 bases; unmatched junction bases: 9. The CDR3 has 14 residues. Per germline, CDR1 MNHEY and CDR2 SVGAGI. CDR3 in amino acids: CASRSGQGLTEAFF. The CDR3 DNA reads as TGTGCCAGCCGGTCGGGACAGGGATTAACTGAAGCTTTCTTT.

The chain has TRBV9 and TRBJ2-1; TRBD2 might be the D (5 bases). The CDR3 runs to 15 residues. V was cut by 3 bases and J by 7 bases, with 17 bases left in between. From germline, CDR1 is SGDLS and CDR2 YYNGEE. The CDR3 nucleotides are TGTGCCAGCAGCGGAACCGGACGGGGTTTGAATGAGCAGTTCTTC. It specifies CASSGTGRGLNEQFF.

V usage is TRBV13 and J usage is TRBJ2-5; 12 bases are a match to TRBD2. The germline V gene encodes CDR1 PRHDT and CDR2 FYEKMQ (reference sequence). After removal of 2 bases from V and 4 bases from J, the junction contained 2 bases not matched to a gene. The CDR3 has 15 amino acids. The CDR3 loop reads CASSLRLAGVETQYF. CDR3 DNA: TGTGCCAGCAGCTTACGACTAGCGGGAGTAGAGACCCAGTACTTC.

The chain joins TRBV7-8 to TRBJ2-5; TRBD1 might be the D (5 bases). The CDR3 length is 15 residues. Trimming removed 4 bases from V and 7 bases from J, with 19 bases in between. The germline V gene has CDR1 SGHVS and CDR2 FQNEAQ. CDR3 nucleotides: TGTGCCAGCAGCTCGAAAAGGATGGGGCTCGGGACCCAGTACTTC. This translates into CASSSKRMGLGTQYF.

The CDR3 loop is CASSQEAPGRSGEQFF. CDR3 DNA sequence: TGCGCCAGCAGCCAGGAGGCTCCCGGCCGTTCGGGTGAGCAGTTCTTC. The rearrangement joins TRBV4-1 to TRBJ2-1; D is perhaps TRBD2 (5 bases). The germline V gene has CDR1 MGHRA and CDR2 YSYEKL. V lost 3 bases to trimming and J lost 9 bases, with 21 bases between them. This CDR3 has 16 residues.

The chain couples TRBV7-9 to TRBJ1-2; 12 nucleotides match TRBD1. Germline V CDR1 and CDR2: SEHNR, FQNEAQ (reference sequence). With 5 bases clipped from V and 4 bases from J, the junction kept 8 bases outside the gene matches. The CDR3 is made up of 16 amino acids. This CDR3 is CASSARDRGRVYGYTF. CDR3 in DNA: TGTGCCAGCAGCGCCCGGGACAGGGGGCGAGTCTATGGCTACACCTTC.

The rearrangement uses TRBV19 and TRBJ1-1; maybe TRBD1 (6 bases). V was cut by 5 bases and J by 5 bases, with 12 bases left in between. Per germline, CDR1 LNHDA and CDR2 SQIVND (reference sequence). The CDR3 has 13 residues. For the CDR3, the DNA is TGTGCCAGTAGTGTCGGGGGCCGTACTGAAGCTTTCTTT. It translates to CASSVGGRTEAFF. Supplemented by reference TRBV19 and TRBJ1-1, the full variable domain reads DGGITQSPKYLFRKEGQNVTLSCEQNLNHDAMYWYRQDPGQGLRLIYYSQIVNDFQKGDIAEGYSVSREKKESFPLTVTSAQKNPTAFYLCASSVGGRTEAFFGQGTRLTVV.

The CDR3, as DNA: TGCAGCGTTGAAAGTAGGAGCTATGGCTACACCTTC. It translates to CSVESRSYGYTF. The chain combines TRBV29-1 with TRBJ1-2; D is undetermined. The CDR3 loop spans 12 amino acids. The germline V gene encodes CDR1 SQVTM and CDR2 ANQGSEA. V dropped 2 bases and J dropped 4 bases, with 8 bases sitting between them.

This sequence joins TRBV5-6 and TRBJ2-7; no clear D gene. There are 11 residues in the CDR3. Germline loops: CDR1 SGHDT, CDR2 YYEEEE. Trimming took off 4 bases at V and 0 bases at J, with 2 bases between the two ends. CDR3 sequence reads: CASSHSYEQYF. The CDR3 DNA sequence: TGTGCCAGCAGCCACTCCTACGAGCAGTACTTC.

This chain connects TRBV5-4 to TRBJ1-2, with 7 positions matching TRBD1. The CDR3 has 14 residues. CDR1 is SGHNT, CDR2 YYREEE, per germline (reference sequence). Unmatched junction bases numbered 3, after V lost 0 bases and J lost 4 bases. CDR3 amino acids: CASSLGRGSYGYTF. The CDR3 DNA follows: TGTGCCAGCAGCTTGGGCAGGGGGAGCTATGGCTACACCTTC.

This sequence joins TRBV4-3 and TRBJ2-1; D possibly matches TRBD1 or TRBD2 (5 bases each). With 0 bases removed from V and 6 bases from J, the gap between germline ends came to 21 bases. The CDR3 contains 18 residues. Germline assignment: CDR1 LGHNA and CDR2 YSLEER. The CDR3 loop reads CASSQDTLRDGPINEQFF. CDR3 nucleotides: TGCGCCAGCAGCCAAGATACTTTAAGGGACGGTCCCATCAATGAGCAGTTCTTC.

In DNA, the CDR3 is TGTGCCAGCAGCCAACGGGGGTTACTCCGCTACGAGCAGTACTTC. It yields the protein CASSQRGLLRYEQYF. The chain links TRBV14 to TRBJ2-7; D may be TRBD2 (6 bases). Per germline, CDR1 SGHDN and CDR2 FVKESK. Trimming removed 2 bases from V and 3 bases from J, with 14 bases in between. The CDR3 runs 15 residues.

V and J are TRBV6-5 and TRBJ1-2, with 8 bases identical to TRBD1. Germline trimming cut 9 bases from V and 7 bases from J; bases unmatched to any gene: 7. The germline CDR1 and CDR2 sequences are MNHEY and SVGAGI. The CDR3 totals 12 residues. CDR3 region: CARPQGAAGYTF. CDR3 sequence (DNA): TGTGCCAGACCGCAGGGGGCGGCTGGCTACACCTTC.

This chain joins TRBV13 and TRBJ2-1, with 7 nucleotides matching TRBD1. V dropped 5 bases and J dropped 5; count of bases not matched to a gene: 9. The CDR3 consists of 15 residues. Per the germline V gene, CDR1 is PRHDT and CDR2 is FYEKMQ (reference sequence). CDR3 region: CASSLRDSGDNEQFF. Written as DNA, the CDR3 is TGTGCCAGCAGCCTCCGGGACAGCGGAGACAATGAGCAGTTCTTC.